This entry lists 10 T cell receptor beta chains sequenced from one sample in a study of T-cell reconstitution after alpha-beta-depleted transplantation in children. As it was prepared, the TCRbeta library received unique molecular identifiers. TCRdb re-called the PCR reads through MiXCR, storing one row per CDR3 protein. This sample has about 230,000 distinct CDR3 sequences, with over 9.5% found just once. This specimen consisted of PBMCs from the stem cell graft donor, obtained from the stem cell graft. The receptor set was obtained from a human donor who donated a stem cell graft to a child with SCID.

This clonotype was found many times. The gene calls are TRBV7-2 and TRBJ1-4, with TRBD1 identical over 7 bases. V was pared by 4 bases and J by 5 bases, with 4 bases of the junction left unmatched. The CDR3 loop spans 14 amino acids. CDR1 and CDR2 from the germline V gene are SGHTA and FQGNSA. CDR3 residues: CASSSTRGNEKLFF. The CDR3 DNA sequence: TGTGCCAGCAGCTCCACCAGGGGGAATGAAAAACTGTTTTTT.

CDR3 sequence reads: CASSSEGVAGEAFF. CDR3 DNA sequence: TGCGCCAGCAGCTCCGAGGGGGTGGCGGGAGAAGCTTTCTTT. J is TRBJ1-1 and V is TRBV5-1; D is possibly TRBD1 (6 bases). CDR1 SGHRS and CDR2 YFSETQ come from the germline V gene. Trimming removed 3 bases from V and 8 bases from J, with 17 bases in between. The CDR3 length is 14 residues.

This clonotype was seen repeatedly, ten times or more. The chain has TRBV10-3 and TRBJ2-3; 7 bases line up with TRBD2. The CDR3 extends over 15 amino acids. The V and J ends lost 3 bases and 0 bases, in that order; junction bases with no gene match: 3. CDR1 is ENHRY and CDR2 is SYGVKD in the germline V gene. The CDR3 protein is CAISDWGGSTDTQYF. In DNA, the CDR3 is TGTGCCATCAGTGATTGGGGGGGGAGCACAGATACGCAGTATTTT.

This clonotype was seen many times. V is TRBV25-1 and J is TRBJ1-1; no definite D call. The CDR3 runs to 14 residues. The germline V gene has CDR1 MGHDK and CDR2 SYGVNS. Trimming stripped 7 bases from V and 3 bases from J, with 15 bases between. The CDR3 is CASTSSEGYTEAFF. The CDR3 nucleotides are TGTGCCAGCACGTCTTCAGAGGGCTACACTGAAGCTTTCTTT.

CDR3 residues: CASSEAQGANSPLHF. The CDR3 DNA sequence: TGTGCCAGCAGTGAAGCGCAGGGGGCCAATTCACCCCTCCACTTT. The chain recombines TRBV2 with TRBJ1-6, with 8 bases matching TRBD1. The trim removed 0 bases at V and 7 bases at J, leaving 2 bases unmatched. The V gene's germline CDR1 is SNHLY and CDR2 FYNNEI. This CDR3 is 15 amino acids long.

This clonotype occurred many times. The chain links TRBV5-1 to TRBJ1-2; D remains unclear. The CDR3 totals 16 residues. V lost 0 bases and J lost 0, with 12 bases in between. Germline V gene sequence: CDR1 SGHRS, CDR2 YFSETQ. CDR3 protein: CASSLGFQRANYGYTF. The CDR3 coding sequence is TGCGCCAGCAGCTTGGGGTTCCAGAGAGCTAACTATGGCTACACCTTC.

This clonotype was seen many times. V is TRBV14 and J is TRBJ2-5, with D hard to call. Trimming pared 2 bases from V and 5 bases from J, leaving 12 bases between. Looked up from germline, CDR1 is SGHDN and CDR2 is FVKESK. The CDR3 is made up of 14 amino acids. The CDR3 nucleotides read TGTGCCAGCAGCCAAAAGGGTGGTATGGAGACCCAGTACTTC. It encodes CASSQKGGMETQYF.

This clonotype was detected many times. V and J are TRBV7-9 and TRBJ1-6, with TRBD1 as a possible D gene (5 bases). Germline CDR1 SEHNR, CDR2 FQNEAQ (reference sequence). This CDR3 contains 16 residues. Trimming left V 5 bases short and J 6 bases short, with 17 bases between. The CDR3, as DNA: TGTGCCAGCAGCCTCTCGGGACGGCAGAGTAATTCACCCCTCCACTTT. It translates to CASSLSGRQSNSPLHF.

This sequence joins TRBV12-3 or TRBV12-4 and TRBJ2-3; 11 positions match TRBD2. The J segment lost 5 bases and the V segment lost 6 bases, leaving 16 bases of the junction unmatched. The CDR3 extends over 18 amino acids. The chain's CDR3 is CASSPQVAGGHRGDTQYF. CDR3 coding DNA: TGTGCCAGCAGCCCCCAAGTAGCGGGGGGGCACCGTGGAGATACGCAGTATTTT.

There are a few counts of this clonotype. The V gene is TRBV6-5, the J gene TRBJ1-5; possible D gene TRBD1, 5 bases. Germline V lookup: CDR1 MNHEY, CDR2 SVGAGI. CDR3 length: 14 amino acids. V was cut by 6 bases and J by 3 bases, with 12 bases left in between. CDR3 coding DNA: TGTGCCAGCAGCCCTCGGGACGTCAATCAGCCCCAGCATTTT. It is translated as CASSPRDVNQPQHF.